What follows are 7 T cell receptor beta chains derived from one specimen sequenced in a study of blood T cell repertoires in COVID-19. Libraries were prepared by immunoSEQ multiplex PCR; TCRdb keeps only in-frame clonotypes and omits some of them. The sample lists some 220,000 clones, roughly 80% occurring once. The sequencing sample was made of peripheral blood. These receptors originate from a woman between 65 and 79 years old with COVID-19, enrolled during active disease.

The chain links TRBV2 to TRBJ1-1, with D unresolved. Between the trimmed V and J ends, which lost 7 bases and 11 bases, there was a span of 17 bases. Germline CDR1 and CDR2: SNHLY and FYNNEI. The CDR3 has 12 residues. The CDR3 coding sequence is TGTGCCAGCACCATCTCGAGGGAGTCGGCTTTCTTT. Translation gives CASTISRESAFF.

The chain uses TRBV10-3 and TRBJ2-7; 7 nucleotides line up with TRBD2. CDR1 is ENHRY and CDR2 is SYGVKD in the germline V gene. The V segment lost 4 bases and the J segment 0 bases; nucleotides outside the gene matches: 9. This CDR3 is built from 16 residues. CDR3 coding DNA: TGTGCCATCAGTGTAGAGACTAGCCGGAGCTCCTACGAGCAGTACTTC. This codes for CAISVETSRSSYEQYF.

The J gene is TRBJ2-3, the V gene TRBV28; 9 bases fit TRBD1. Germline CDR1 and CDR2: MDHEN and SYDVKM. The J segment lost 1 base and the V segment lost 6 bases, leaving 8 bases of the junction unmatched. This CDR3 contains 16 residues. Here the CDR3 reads CASSPYRDRGTDTQYF. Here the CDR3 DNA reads TGTGCCAGCAGCCCCTACCGGGACAGGGGCACAGATACGCAGTATTTT.

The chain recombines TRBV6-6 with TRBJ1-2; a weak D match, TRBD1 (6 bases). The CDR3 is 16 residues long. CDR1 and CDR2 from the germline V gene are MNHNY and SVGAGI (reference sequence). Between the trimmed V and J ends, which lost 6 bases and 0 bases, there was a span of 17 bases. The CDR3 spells CASRDRGQRANYGYTF. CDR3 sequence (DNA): TGTGCCAGCAGAGATCGCGGACAGAGAGCTAACTATGGCTACACCTTC.

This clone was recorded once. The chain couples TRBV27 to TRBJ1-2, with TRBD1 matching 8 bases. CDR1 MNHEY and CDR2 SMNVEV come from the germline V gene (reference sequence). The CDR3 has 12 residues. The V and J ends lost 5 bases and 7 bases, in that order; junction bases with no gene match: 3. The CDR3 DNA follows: TGTGCCAGCAGTGAGGACAGGGCTGGCTACACCTTC. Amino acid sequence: CASSEDRAGYTF.

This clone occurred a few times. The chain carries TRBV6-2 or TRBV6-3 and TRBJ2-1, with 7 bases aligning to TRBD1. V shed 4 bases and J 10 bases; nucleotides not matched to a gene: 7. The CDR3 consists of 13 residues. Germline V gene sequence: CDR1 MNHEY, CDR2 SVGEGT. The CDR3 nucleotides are TGTGCCAGCAGTTCGTTCAGGGGGTACGAGCAGTTCTTC. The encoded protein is CASSSFRGYEQFF.

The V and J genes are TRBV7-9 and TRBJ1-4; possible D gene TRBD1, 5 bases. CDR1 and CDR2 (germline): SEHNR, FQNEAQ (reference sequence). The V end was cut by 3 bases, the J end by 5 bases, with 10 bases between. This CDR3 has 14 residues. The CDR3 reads CASSFGGENEKLFF. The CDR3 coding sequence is TGTGCCAGCAGCTTCGGGGGGGAGAATGAAAAACTGTTTTTT.